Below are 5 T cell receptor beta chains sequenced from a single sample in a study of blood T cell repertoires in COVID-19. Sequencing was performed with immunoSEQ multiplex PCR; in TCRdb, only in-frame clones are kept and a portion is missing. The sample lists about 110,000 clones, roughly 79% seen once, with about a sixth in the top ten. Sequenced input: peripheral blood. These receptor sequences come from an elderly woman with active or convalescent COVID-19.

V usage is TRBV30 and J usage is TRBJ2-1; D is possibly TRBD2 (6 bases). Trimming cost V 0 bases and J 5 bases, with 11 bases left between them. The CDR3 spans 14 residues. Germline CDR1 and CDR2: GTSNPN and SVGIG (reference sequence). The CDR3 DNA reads TGTGCCTGGAGTGTAGGTGGGAGGAACAATGAGCAGTTCTTC. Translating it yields CAWSVGGRNNEQFF.

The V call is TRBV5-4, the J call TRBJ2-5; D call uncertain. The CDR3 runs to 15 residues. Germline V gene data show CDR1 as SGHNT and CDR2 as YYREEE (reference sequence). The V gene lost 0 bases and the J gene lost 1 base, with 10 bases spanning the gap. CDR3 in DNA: TGTGCCAGCAGCTTGGCAAGCGCGCGCCAAGAGACCCAGTACTTC. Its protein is CASSLASARQETQYF.

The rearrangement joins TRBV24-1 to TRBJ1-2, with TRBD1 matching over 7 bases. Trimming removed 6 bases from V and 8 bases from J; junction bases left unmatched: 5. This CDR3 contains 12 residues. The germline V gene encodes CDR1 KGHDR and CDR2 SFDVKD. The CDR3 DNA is TGTGCCACCAGTTGGAGGGGGCAGGGCTACACCTTC. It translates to CATSWRGQGYTF.

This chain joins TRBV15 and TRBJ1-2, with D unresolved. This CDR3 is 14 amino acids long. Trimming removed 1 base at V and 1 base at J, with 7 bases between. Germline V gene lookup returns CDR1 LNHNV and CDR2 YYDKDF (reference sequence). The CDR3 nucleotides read TGTGCCACCAGCAGAGGGCGGGTTAACTATGGCTACACCTTC. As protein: CATSRGRVNYGYTF. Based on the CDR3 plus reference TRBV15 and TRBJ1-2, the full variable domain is DAMVIQNPRYQVTQFGKPVTLSCSQTLNHNVMYWYQQKSSQAPKLLFHYYDKDFNNEADTPDNFQSRRPNTSFCFLDIRSPGLGDTAMYLCATSRGRVNYGYTFGSGTRLTVV.

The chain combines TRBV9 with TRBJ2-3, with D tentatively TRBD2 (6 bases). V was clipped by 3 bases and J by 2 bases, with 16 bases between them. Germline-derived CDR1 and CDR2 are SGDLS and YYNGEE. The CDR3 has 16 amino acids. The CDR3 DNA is TGTGCCAGCAGCGAGCCTCTAGCGCACTCCACAGATACGCAGTATTTT. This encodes CASSEPLAHSTDTQYF.